This T cell receptor (beta chain) was observed in a study of CD8 T cells in Susac syndrome. The multiple sclerosis control group was made up of treatment-naive patients with stable or active relapsing-remitting disease. Through negative isolation, CD4+ and CD8+ T cells were obtained, while TEMRA cells were enriched using FACS. cDNA came from about 0.51 to 1 ug RNA primed by random hexamers. The method of amplification for TCR beta CDR3 was immunoSEQ multiplex PCR, covering 54 Vbeta and 13 Jbeta. TCRdb passed the immunoSEQ multiplex PCR reads through MiXCR, listing each CDR3 protein once. The repertoire consists of about 300,000 distinct CDR3 sequences, with 92% occurring once and the leading ten covering about 0.07%. This CDR3 spans 12 amino acids. Germline V gene lookup returns CDR1 SQVTM and CDR2 ANQGSEA. Between the trimmed V and J ends, which lost 7 bases and 3 bases, there was a span of 12 bases.

The sequence was obtained from a human donor with multiple sclerosis. Specimen: CD4+ T cells from PBMCs. This chain links TRBV29-1 with TRBJ1-2; maybe TRBD1 (6 bases). DNA of the CDR3: TGCAGCGGGGGGGCAGGGGACTATGGCTACACCTTC. Encoded protein: CSGGAGDYGYTF.